The clone carrying this TCR beta chain was observed once. Measured with immunoSEQ multiplex PCR; TCRdb has only the in-frame clones, and not every one. The sample has about 280,000 clones, 82% seen once. The data were taken from a study of blood T cell repertoires in COVID-19. The CDR3 totals 17 residues. The trim removed 0 bases at V and 6 bases at J, leaving 12 bases unmatched. Germline CDR1 is SGDLS and CDR2 is YYNGEE. The chain recombines TRBV9 with TRBJ2-7; the match to TRBD2 covers 10 bases. The specimen sequenced was PBMCs or T cells enriched from blood (not recorded which). This sequence was found in a man aged 40-49 years who had been exposed to COVID-19. The CDR3 is CASSVAQEAGGPIEQYF. The CDR3 DNA reads as TGTGCCAGCAGCGTAGCTCAAGAAGCGGGAGGGCCTATCGAGCAGTACTTC.